These 20 T cell receptor beta chains were all obtained from the same sample, sequenced in a study of CD8+ T cells in alopecia areata. cDNA serving as the sequencing template came from extracted, reverse transcribed RNA. Only in-frame clones appear in the TCRdb table, and some are missing; sequencing was by immunoSEQ multiplex PCR. Of 200,000 or so clones in the sample, over 45% are singletons; the top ten hold 5.5% to 6%. The sample's treatment: oral pan-JAK inhibitor, 5-10 mg twice daily. The sequencing here drew on CD4+ T cells sorted from blood, taken at week 24, from a patient treated with tofacitinib. The receptors derive from a human donor with alopecia areata.

This clone was observed a handful of times. The chain is built from TRBV28 and TRBJ1-1, with D hard to call. Germline values: CDR1 MDHEN, CDR2 SYDVKM. The CDR3 totals 14 residues. Trimming took 10 bases from V and 3 from J, leaving 18 bases between them. CDR3 sequence: CATMTSPEDTEAFF. The CDR3 DNA follows: TGTGCCACCATGACGTCGCCTGAAGACACTGAAGCTTTCTTT.

This clone was detected a few times. This chain joins TRBV4-1 and TRBJ2-1; TRBD2 agrees at 7 bases. The CDR3 runs to 16 residues. The V segment lost 3 bases and the J segment 6 bases; nucleotides outside the gene matches: 11. Germline V lookup: CDR1 MGHRA, CDR2 YSYEKL. CDR3 sequence reads: CASSQGGGAGPNEQFF. CDR3 DNA sequence: TGCGCCAGCAGCCAGGGCGGTGGAGCGGGACCCAATGAGCAGTTCTTC.

The chain carries TRBV30 and TRBJ2-3; weak D call: TRBD2 (6 bases). The V end was cut by 3 bases, the J end by 1 base, with 14 bases between. Germline V gives CDR1 GTSNPN, CDR2 SVGIG (reference sequence). The CDR3 runs 15 residues. CDR3 bases: TGTGCCTGGAGCACCGGGAGAGGGGGCACAGATACGCAGTATTTT. Protein: CAWSTGRGGTDTQYF.

The V gene is TRBV28, the J gene TRBJ2-5; perhaps TRBD2 as D (5 bases). The germline CDR1 and CDR2 sequences are MDHEN and SYDVKM. Trimming removed 6 bases from V and 0 bases from J, with 14 bases in between. This CDR3 contains 15 residues. The CDR3 reads CASSPHSGDQETQYF. The CDR3 nucleotides read TGTGCCAGCAGCCCTCATTCCGGGGACCAAGAGACCCAGTACTTC.

The chain uses TRBV7-2 and TRBJ1-2; D not resolved. The CDR3 has 14 residues. Trimming cost V 0 bases and J 3 bases, with 8 bases left between them. Germline values: CDR1 SGHTA, CDR2 FQGNSA. The CDR3 DNA reads as TGTGCCAGCAGCTTAGCGAAGGGTGACTATGGCTACACCTTC. This codes for CASSLAKGDYGYTF.

This clone was seen repeatedly, ten times or more. This chain joins TRBV20-1 and TRBJ1-4; D is undetermined. This CDR3 comprises 10 residues. Germline lookup yields CDR1 DFQATT and CDR2 SNEGSKA (reference sequence). V was pared by 5 bases and J by 7 bases, with 5 bases between. CDR3 residues: CSARAEKLFF. The CDR3 DNA sequence: TGCAGTGCTCGTGCTGAAAAACTGTTTTTT.

This sequence joins TRBV29-1 and TRBJ1-5; D not resolved. Looked up from germline, CDR1 is SQVTM and CDR2 is ANQGSEA. The CDR3 has 14 residues. V dropped 5 bases and J dropped 7 bases, with 18 bases sitting between them. The CDR3 reads CSVMEAGPQQPQHF. The CDR3 DNA reads TGCAGCGTTATGGAGGCAGGCCCCCAGCAGCCCCAGCATTTT.

This clone was counted a few times. The rearrangement uses TRBV7-8 and TRBJ1-2; D is uncertain. The CDR3 has 15 residues. Trimming took 0 bases from V and 1 from J, leaving 9 bases between them. Germline V gives CDR1 SGHVS, CDR2 FQNEAQ. The CDR3 DNA sequence: TGTGCCAGCAGCTTAGCGCCCGGGAATAACTATGGCTACACCTTC. This translates into CASSLAPGNNYGYTF.

The sample holds a few counts of this clone. This sample includes further DNA sequences coding for the same CDR3. The chain is built from TRBV29-1 and TRBJ1-3, with 9 bases matching TRBD1. CDR1 is SQVTM, CDR2 ANQGSEA, per germline. The CDR3 loop spans 13 amino acids. The ends lost 6 bases at V and 2 bases at J; junction bases unmatched: 2. The DNA for the CDR3 is TGCAGCGTGCACAGGGGGCCTGGAAACACCATATATTTT. Its translation is CSVHRGPGNTIYF.

The chain combines TRBV2 with TRBJ1-2; D is uncertain. V was clipped by 6 bases and J by 8 bases, with 13 bases between them. CDR3 length: 12 residues. Germline CDR1 and CDR2: SNHLY and FYNNEI. CDR3 protein: CASRGEMGGYTF. In DNA form, the CDR3 reads TGTGCCAGCAGAGGCGAGATGGGCGGCTACACCTTC. The full variable domain, its missing parts supplied by reference TRBV2 and TRBJ1-2, is EPEVTQTPSHQVTQMGQEVILRCVPISNHLYFYWYRQILGQKVEFLVSFYNNEISEKSEIFDDQFSVERPDGSNFTLKIRSTKLEDSAMYFCASRGEMGGYTFGSGTRLTVV.

The gene calls are TRBV27 and TRBJ1-4; D remains ambiguous. There are 14 residues in the CDR3. Deletions cut 4 bases from V and 1 base from J, with 7 bases between. The germline V gene has CDR1 MNHEY and CDR2 SMNVEV (reference sequence). The CDR3 region has the DNA TGTGCCAGCAGTTACAAACTAACTAATGAAAAACTGTTTTTT. The encoded protein is CASSYKLTNEKLFF.

The J gene is TRBJ2-5, the V gene TRBV5-1; the match to TRBD2 covers 8 bases. Trimming at V came to 4 bases and at J to 5 bases, leaving 16 bases not matched to a gene. The CDR3 sequence is 17 residues long. Germline V lookup: CDR1 SGHRS, CDR2 YFSETQ. The CDR3 DNA follows: TGCGCCAGCAGCCGCCATCGGGGCGCGGGGGGCTCCGAGACCCAGTACTTC. Translating it yields CASSRHRGAGGSETQYF.

The chain is built from TRBV28 and TRBJ2-7; 8 bases are a match to TRBD1. Per the germline V gene, CDR1 is MDHEN and CDR2 is SYDVKM. The junction had 16 bases not matched to a gene; V was cut back by 6 bases and J by 9 bases. CDR3 length: 15 residues. CDR3 region: CASSQTGQGPWVQYF. The DNA of the CDR3 is TGTGCCAGCAGCCAAACAGGACAGGGACCTTGGGTGCAGTACTTC.

The V call is TRBV5-1, the J call TRBJ1-4, with 9 bases lining up with TRBD1. The germline gives CDR1 SGHRS, CDR2 YFSETQ. The CDR3 spans 18 residues. V lost 4 bases, J lost 6 bases, and 16 bases stayed unmatched. The CDR3 DNA reads as TGCGCCAGCAGCCGAGGTCCGGGACAGGGAGACGCGGATGAAAAACTGTTTTTT. Encoded protein: CASSRGPGQGDADEKLFF.

This clone turned up a few times. The chain recombines TRBV29-1 with TRBJ2-7; D gene ambiguous. Per germline, CDR1 SQVTM and CDR2 ANQGSEA. The CDR3 totals 12 residues. Trimming shortened V by 6 bases and J by 5 bases, and 14 bases separated the two germline ends. CDR3 in DNA: TGCAGCGTATGTGAGCGCAGTAACGAGCAGTACTTC. Translated, it gives CSVCERSNEQYF.

The rearrangement uses TRBV29-1 and TRBJ1-1, with 7 bases fitting TRBD1. Germline-derived CDR1 and CDR2 are SQVTM and ANQGSEA. V gave up 7 bases and J gave up 11 bases; unmatched junction bases: 19. The CDR3 extends over 14 amino acids. In DNA, the CDR3 is TGCAGCGCTGGGGCGAATACAGGGGCCCTTGGGGCTTTCTTT. Translated, it gives CSAGANTGALGAFF.

This clone was detected a few times. J is TRBJ1-2 and V is TRBV5-1; D might be TRBD1 (5 bases). The germline V gene encodes CDR1 SGHRS and CDR2 YFSETQ. Trimming left V 0 bases short and J 8 bases short, with 11 bases between. This CDR3 contains 13 residues. CDR3 nucleotide sequence: TGCGCCAGCAGCTTGGGGAACGGGGACGGCTACACCTTC. Translated, it gives CASSLGNGDGYTF.

V and J are TRBV4-3 and TRBJ1-6; D not resolved. Germline V lookup: CDR1 LGHNA, CDR2 YSLEER. This CDR3 spans 16 amino acids. The V and J ends lost 1 base and 7 bases respectively, with 14 bases between them. The DNA for the CDR3 is TGCGCCAGCAGCCAAGTTTTTTCTGCTGCAAATTCACCCCTCCACTTT. Translated: CASSQVFSAANSPLHF.

This clone turned up a few times. V is TRBV5-1 and J is TRBJ2-7, with 7 bases matching TRBD2. Germline V gene lookup returns CDR1 SGHRS and CDR2 YFSETQ. The ends lost 0 bases at V and 3 bases at J; junction bases unmatched: 0. CDR3 length equals 13 residues. Here the CDR3 reads CASSLASGYEQYF. The CDR3 nucleotides read TGCGCCAGCAGCTTGGCTAGCGGCTACGAGCAGTACTTC.

This clone was seen once. The chain has TRBV30 and TRBJ2-7; TRBD2 agrees at 8 bases. The CDR3 spans 15 residues. Per the germline V gene, CDR1 is GTSNPN and CDR2 is SVGIG (reference sequence). V gave up 2 bases and J gave up 3 bases; unmatched junction bases: 9. The CDR3 is CAWSFGRLANYEQYF. DNA for the CDR3: TGTGCCTGGAGTTTTGGACGACTAGCGAACTACGAGCAGTACTTC.